This TCR beta chain comes out of a study of blood T cell repertoires in COVID-19. Across the study: Collection of acute and convalescent COVID-19 samples took place in the United States, Italy and Spain. In each case, the material was cDNA or gDNA derived from T cells, B-cell-depleted T cells, or PBMCs.

Germline values: CDR1 SQVTM, CDR2 ANQGSEA. V lost 4 bases and J 3 bases, leaving 15 bases between the germline ends. CDR3 size: 14 residues. Authors' processing steps: The assay estimated nucleated cells by amplifying reference gene primers. The protocol was immunoSEQ multiplex PCR, while the TCRdb copy is restricted to in-frame clones and leaves out a portion. Clone size and the V and J calls come from that table; the DNA yielded D and trimming. The table records about 120,000 clones, around 81% of them present only once. The source material was peripheral blood. The gene calls are TRBV29-1 and TRBJ1-1, with a tentative D call TRBD1 (6 bases). This receptor was obtained from a human donor in a cohort sampled during active COVID-19. CDR3 in DNA: TGCAGCGTTGTCCACAGGGAGAGGCACACTGAAGCTTTCTTT. Its protein product is CSVVHRERHTEAFF.